Detailed here is one T cell receptor (beta chain). As yet, its antigen is unknown. This sample was included in a study of cytomegalovirus exposure and HLA in healthy donors. Points from the study as a whole: The study dropped some indistinguishable V segments, TRBV6-2 and TRBV6-3 among them. Among TCR beta chains of equal frequency, HLA-associated ones were more clonally expanded in a later analysis.

The germline V gene has CDR1 MNHNS and CDR2 SASEGT. The germline V and J ends were trimmed by 6 bases and 3 bases, with 8 bases remaining between them. There are 12 residues in the CDR3. Researchers ran the PCR with 60 Vbeta and 13 Jbeta primers. Profiled with immunoSEQ multiplex PCR; TCRdb holds only in-frame clones, not every one. The repertoire holds roughly 52,000 clones, with 55% to 65% as singletons. Sequencing was carried out using PBMCs. The rearrangement uses TRBV6-1 and TRBJ1-1; D unresolved. The TCR sequence derives from a human donor in good health. The CDR3 bases are TGTGCCAGCAGAAACAGAGACACTGAAGCTTTCTTT. Protein: CASRNRDTEAFF.